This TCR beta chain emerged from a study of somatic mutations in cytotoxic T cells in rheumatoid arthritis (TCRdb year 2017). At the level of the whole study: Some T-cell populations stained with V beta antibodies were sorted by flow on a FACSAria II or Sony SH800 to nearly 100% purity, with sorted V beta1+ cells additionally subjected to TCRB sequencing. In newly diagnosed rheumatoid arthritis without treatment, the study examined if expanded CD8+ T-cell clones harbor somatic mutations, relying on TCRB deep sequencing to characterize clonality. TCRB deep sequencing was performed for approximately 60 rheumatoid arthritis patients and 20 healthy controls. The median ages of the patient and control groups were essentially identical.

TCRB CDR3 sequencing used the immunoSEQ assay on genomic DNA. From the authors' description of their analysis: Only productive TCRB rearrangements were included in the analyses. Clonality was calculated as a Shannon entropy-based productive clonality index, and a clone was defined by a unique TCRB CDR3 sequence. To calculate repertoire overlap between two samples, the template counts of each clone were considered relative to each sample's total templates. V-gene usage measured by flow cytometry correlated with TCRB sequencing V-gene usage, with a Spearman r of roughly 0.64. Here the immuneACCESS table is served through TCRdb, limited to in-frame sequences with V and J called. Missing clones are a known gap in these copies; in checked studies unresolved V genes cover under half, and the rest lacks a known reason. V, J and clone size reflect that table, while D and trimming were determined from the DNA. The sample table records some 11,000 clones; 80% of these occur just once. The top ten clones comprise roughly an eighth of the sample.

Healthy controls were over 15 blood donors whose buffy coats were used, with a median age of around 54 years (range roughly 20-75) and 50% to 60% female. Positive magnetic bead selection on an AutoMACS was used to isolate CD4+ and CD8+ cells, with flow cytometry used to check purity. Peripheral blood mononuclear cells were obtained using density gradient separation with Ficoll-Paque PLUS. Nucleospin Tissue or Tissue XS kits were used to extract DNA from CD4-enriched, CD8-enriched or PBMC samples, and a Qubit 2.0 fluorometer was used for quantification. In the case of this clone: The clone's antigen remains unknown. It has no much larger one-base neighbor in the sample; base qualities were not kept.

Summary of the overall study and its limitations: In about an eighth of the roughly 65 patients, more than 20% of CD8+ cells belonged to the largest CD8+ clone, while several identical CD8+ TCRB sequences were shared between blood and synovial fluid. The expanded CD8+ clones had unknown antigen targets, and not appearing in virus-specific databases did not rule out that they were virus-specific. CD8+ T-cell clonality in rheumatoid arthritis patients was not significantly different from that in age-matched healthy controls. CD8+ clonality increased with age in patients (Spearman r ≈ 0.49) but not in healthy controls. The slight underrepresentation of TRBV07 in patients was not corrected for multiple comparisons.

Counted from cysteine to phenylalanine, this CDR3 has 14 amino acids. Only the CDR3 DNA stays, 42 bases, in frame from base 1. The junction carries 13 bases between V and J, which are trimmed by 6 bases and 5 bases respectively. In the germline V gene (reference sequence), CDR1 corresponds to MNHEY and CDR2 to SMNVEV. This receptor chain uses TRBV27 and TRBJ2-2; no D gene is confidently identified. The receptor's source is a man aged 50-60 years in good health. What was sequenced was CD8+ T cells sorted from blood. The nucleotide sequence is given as TGTGCCAGCAGCTGGGTGGCAGCGACCGGGGAGCTGTTTTTT. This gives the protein CASSWVAATGELFF.